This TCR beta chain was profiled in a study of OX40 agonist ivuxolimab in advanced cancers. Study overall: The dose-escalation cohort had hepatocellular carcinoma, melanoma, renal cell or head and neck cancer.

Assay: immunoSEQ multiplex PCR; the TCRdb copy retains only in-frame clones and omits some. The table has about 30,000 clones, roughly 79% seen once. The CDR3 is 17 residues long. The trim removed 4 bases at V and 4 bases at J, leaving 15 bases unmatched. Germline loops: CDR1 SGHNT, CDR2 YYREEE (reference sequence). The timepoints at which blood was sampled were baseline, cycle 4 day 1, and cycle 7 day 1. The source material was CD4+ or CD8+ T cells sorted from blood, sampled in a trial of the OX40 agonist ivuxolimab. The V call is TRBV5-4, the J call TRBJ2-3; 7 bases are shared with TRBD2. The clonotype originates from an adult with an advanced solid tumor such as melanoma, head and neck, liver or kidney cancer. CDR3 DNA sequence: TGTGCCAGCAGCCCGACCTCGGGGCGGGAGTGGGCAGATACGCAGTATTTT. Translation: CASSPTSGREWADTQYF.